This passage covers 15 T cell receptor beta chains from one sample sequenced in a study of blood T cell repertoires in COVID-19. Assay: immunoSEQ multiplex PCR; the TCRdb copy retains only in-frame clones and omits some. The sample consists of 130,000 to 150,000 clones, 88% of them appearing once. Sample: peripheral blood. Receptors originate from a man in his 70s with acute or convalescent COVID-19.

CDR3 in amino acids: CASSFDDSRTGELFF. CDR3 coding DNA: TGCGCCAGCAGCTTTGACGACAGCCGCACCGGGGAGCTGTTTTTT. The chain recombines TRBV5-1 with TRBJ2-2; possible D gene TRBD1, 5 bases. The CDR3 runs 15 residues. Germline CDR1 and CDR2: SGHRS and YFSETQ. V lost 2 bases and J 4 bases, leaving 12 bases between the germline ends.

The chain employs TRBV28 and TRBJ1-3; D not certain. Trimming took off 7 bases at V and 4 bases at J, with 17 bases between the two ends. CDR1 MDHEN and CDR2 SYDVKM come from the germline V gene. The CDR3 is made up of 15 amino acids. The CDR3 sequence is CASNSPSTSGNTIYF. CDR3 coding DNA: TGTGCCAGCAACTCACCGTCGACATCCGGAAACACCATATATTTT.

The chain uses TRBV6-5 and TRBJ2-7, with 9 bases identical to TRBD2. The V gene's germline CDR1 is MNHEY and CDR2 SVGAGI. V shed 5 bases, J shed 0 bases, and the junction held 2 bases outside the gene matches. This CDR3 contains 14 residues. The CDR3 DNA reads TGTGCCAGCAGTCTTAGCGGGAGCTCCTACGAGCAGTACTTC. Residues: CASSLSGSSYEQYF.

Regarding this clone: This same CDR3 is encoded by further DNA sequences in the sample. The chain has TRBV5-1 and TRBJ2-7, with 11 bases identical to TRBD1. Germline V gene lookup returns CDR1 SGHRS and CDR2 YFSETQ. Losses at the gene ends were 3 bases for V and 1 base for J; bases not matched to a gene: 3. The length of the CDR3 is 15 residues. The chain's CDR3 is CASSSGQGASYEQYF. CDR3 in DNA: TGCGCCAGCAGCTCCGGACAGGGGGCATCCTACGAGCAGTACTTC.

The rearrangement uses TRBV20-1 and TRBJ2-1; 12 bases are a match to TRBD2. Germline V lookup: CDR1 DFQATT, CDR2 SNEGSKA (reference sequence). CDR3 size: 15 residues. V gave up 3 bases and J gave up 6 bases; unmatched junction bases: 6. The CDR3 spells CSASSSGRAINEQFF. The CDR3 bases are TGCAGTGCTAGTTCTAGCGGGAGGGCCATCAATGAGCAGTTCTTC.

This chain links TRBV4-1 with TRBJ1-6; D not resolved. Germline lookup yields CDR1 MGHRA and CDR2 YSYEKL. The CDR3 consists of 15 residues. V dropped 2 bases and J dropped 8 bases, with 13 bases sitting between them. CDR3: CASSQQSLSDSPLHF. CDR3 nucleotide sequence: TGCGCCAGCAGCCAACAGTCTCTCTCCGATTCACCCCTCCACTTT.

This clone has just a few counts. The chain recombines TRBV5-1 with TRBJ2-1, with TRBD1 matching over 7 bases. The V and J ends lost 0 bases and 8 bases, in that order; junction bases with no gene match: 5. Germline CDR1 is SGHRS and CDR2 is YFSETQ. The CDR3 has 14 residues. For the CDR3, the DNA is TGCGCCAGCAGCTTGGAGGGGGCCTGGCATGAGCAGTTCTTC. Translation gives CASSLEGAWHEQFF.

This chain joins TRBV4-2 and TRBJ2-1; TRBD2 agrees at 7 bases. This CDR3 region has 17 residues. Germline lookup yields CDR1 LGHNA and CDR2 YNFKEQ. Unmatched junction bases numbered 9, after V lost 4 bases and J lost 0 bases. The CDR3 sequence: CASSLQGDYLSYNEQFF. CDR3 nucleotides: TGTGCCAGCAGCCTCCAAGGGGACTACCTCTCCTACAATGAGCAGTTCTTC.

The gene calls are TRBV10-3 and TRBJ2-3; 7 nucleotides match TRBD2. Trimming at V came to 4 bases and at J to 2 bases, leaving 6 bases not matched to a gene. Germline CDR1 is ENHRY and CDR2 is SYGVKD. This CDR3 contains 15 residues. CDR3 amino acids: CAISGRGGNTDTQYF. The CDR3, as DNA: TGTGCCATCAGTGGGCGCGGGGGAAACACAGATACGCAGTATTTT.

The rearrangement uses TRBV6-1 and TRBJ2-1; tentatively, D is TRBD2 (5 bases). Germline values: CDR1 MNHNS, CDR2 SASEGT. Trimming left V 1 base short and J 5 bases short, with 15 bases between. CDR3 size: 16 residues. CDR3 in DNA: TGTGCCAGCAGTGAAGGTATGGGGAGAGGCAACAATGAGCAGTTCTTC. Its translation is CASSEGMGRGNNEQFF.

The chain has TRBV19 and TRBJ2-7, with a possible D match to TRBD1 (6 bases). V was pared by 2 bases and J by 2 bases, with 13 bases between. The CDR3 consists of 15 residues. Germline assignment: CDR1 LNHDA and CDR2 SQIVND (reference sequence). The CDR3 sequence: CASSITTGTPYEQYF. The CDR3, as DNA: TGTGCCAGTAGTATAACTACCGGGACACCCTACGAGCAGTACTTC.

The CDR3 protein is CASRGLAGGTQYF. In DNA form, the CDR3 reads TGCGCCAGCAGAGGACTAGCGGGGGGTACGCAGTATTTT. The chain recombines TRBV10-1 with TRBJ2-3; 14 bases are a match to TRBD2. The CDR3 loop spans 13 amino acids. Germline lookup yields CDR1 WNHNN and CDR2 SYGVQD (reference sequence). Unmatched junction bases numbered 1, after V lost 6 bases and J lost 8 bases.

This sequence joins TRBV6-5 and TRBJ1-6, with 10 bases identical to TRBD1. Germline loops: CDR1 MNHEY, CDR2 SVGAGI. V was clipped by 2 bases and J by 7 bases; unmatched bases: 5. This CDR3 spans 16 amino acids. CDR3 in DNA: TGTGCCAGCAGTTACGGGACAGGGGTAGGAAATTCACCCCTCCACTTT. As protein: CASSYGTGVGNSPLHF.

The J gene is TRBJ2-7, the V gene TRBV2; 9 positions match TRBD1. Germline V lookup: CDR1 SNHLY, CDR2 FYNNEI. There are 17 residues in the CDR3. V trimming: 4 bases; J trimming: 3 bases; junction bases outside the gene matches: 13. The CDR3 here is CASSGSGTGNTYYEQYF. The CDR3 nucleotides read TGTGCCAGCAGTGGAAGCGGGACAGGGAATACTTACTACGAGCAGTACTTC.

The chain uses TRBV7-2 and TRBJ2-7; 10 nucleotides line up with TRBD1. Germline CDR1 SGHTA, CDR2 FQGNSA. This CDR3 is built from 14 residues. V shed 7 bases and J 2 bases; nucleotides not matched to a gene: 5. CDR3 amino acids: CASMRDRGPYEQYF. The CDR3 DNA is TGTGCCAGCATGCGGGACAGGGGTCCCTACGAGCAGTACTTC. The full variable domain, its missing parts supplied by reference TRBV7-2 and TRBJ2-7, is GAGVSQSPSNKVTEKGKDVELRCDPISGHTALYWYRQSLGQGLEFLIYFQGNSAPDKSGLPSDRFSAERTGGSVSTLTIQRTQQEDSAVYLCASMRDRGPYEQYFGPGTRLTVT.